This entry concerns a single TCR beta chain. The CDR3 covers 14 residues. The junction had 5 bases not matched to a gene; V was cut back by 7 bases and J by 0 bases. Germline lookup yields CDR1 LNHDA and CDR2 SQIVND (reference sequence). This entry is derived from a study of cytomegalovirus exposure and HLA in healthy donors. Sequencing was performed with immunoSEQ multiplex PCR; in TCRdb, only in-frame clones are kept and a portion is missing. The sample consists of around 70,000 clones, around 96% of them appearing once. V gene TRBV19 combines with J gene TRBJ1-2, with 7 bases fitting TRBD1. The source of this sequence is a man aged 18 to 29 in good health and CMV-seronegative. Source material: PBMCs. The CDR3 loop reads CASNLGQANYGYTF. DNA for the CDR3: TGTGCCAGTAACCTTGGACAGGCTAACTATGGCTACACCTTC.